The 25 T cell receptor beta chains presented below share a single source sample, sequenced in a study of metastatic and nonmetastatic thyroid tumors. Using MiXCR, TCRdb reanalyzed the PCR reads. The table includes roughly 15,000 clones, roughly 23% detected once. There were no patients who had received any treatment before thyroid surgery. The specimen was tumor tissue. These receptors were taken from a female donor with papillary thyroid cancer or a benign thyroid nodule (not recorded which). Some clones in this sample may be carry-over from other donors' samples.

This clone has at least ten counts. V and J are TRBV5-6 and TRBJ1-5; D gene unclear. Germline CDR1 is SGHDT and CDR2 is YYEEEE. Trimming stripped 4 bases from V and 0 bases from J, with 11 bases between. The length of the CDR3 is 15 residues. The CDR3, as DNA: TGTGCCAGCAGCGTGTCAGCCTTTAGCAATCAGCCCCAGCATTTT. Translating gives CASSVSAFSNQPQHF.

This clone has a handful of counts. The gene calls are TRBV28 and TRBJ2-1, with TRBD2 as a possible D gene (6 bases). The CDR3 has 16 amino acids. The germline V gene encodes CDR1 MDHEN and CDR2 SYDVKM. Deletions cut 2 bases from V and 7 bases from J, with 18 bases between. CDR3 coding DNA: TGTGCCAGCAGTTTAATTGGAGGGCCAATGGATAATGAGCAGTTCTTC. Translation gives CASSLIGGPMDNEQFF.

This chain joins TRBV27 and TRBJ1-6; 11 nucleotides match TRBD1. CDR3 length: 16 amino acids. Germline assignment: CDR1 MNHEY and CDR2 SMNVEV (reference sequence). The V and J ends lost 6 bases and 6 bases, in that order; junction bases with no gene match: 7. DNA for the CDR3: TGTGCCAGCAGACGCGGCGGACAGGGGGCTAATTCACCCCTCCACTTT. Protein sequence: CASRRGGQGANSPLHF.

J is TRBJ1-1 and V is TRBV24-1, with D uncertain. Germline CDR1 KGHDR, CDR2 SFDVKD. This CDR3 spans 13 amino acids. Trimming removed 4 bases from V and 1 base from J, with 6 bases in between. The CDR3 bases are TGTGCCACCAGTGAAAACACGAACACTGAAGCTTTCTTT. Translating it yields CATSENTNTEAFF.

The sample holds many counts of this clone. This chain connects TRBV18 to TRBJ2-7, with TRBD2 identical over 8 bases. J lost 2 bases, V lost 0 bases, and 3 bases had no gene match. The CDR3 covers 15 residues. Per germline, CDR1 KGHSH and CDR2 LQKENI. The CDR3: CASSPPSGETYEQYF. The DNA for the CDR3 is TGTGCCAGCTCACCACCTAGCGGGGAAACCTACGAGCAGTACTTC.

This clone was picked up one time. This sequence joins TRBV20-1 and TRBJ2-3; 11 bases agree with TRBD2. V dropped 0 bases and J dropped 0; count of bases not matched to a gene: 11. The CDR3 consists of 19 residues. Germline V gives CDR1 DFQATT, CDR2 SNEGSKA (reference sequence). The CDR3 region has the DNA TGCAGTGCTAGAGATCTCCTAGCGGGAGGAGGGGTTAGCACAGATACGCAGTATTTT. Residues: CSARDLLAGGGVSTDTQYF.

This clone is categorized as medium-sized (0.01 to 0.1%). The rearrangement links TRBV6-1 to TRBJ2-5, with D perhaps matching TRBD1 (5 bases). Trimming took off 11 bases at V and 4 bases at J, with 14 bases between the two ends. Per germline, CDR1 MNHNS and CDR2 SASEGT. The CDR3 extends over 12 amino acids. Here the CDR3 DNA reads TGTGCCCTTCAGGGTTTCATAGAGACCCAGTACTTC. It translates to CALQGFIETQYF.

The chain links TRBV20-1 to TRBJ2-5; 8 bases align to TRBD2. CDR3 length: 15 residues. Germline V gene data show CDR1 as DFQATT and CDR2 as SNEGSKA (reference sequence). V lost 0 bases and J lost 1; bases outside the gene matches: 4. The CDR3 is CSARDTGGTQETQYF. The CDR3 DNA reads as TGCAGTGCTAGAGATACGGGAGGGACCCAAGAGACCCAGTACTTC.

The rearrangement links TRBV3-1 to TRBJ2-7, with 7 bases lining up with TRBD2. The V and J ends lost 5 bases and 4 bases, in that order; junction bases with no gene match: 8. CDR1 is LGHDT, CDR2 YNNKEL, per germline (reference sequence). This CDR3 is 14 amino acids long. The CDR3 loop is CASSNSRGVYEQYF. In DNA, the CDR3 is TGTGCCAGCAGCAATAGCCGGGGGGTTTACGAGCAGTACTTC.

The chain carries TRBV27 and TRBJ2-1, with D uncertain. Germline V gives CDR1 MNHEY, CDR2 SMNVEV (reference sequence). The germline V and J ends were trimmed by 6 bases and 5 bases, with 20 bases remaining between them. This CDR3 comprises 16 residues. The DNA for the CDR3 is TGTGCCAGCAGACCTTTTGTCGCGGAGAATAACAATGAGCAGTTCTTC. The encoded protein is CASRPFVAENNNEQFF.

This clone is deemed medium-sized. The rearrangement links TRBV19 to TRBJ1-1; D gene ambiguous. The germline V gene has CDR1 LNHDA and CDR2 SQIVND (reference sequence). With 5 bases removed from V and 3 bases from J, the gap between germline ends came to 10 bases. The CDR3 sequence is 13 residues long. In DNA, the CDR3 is TGTGCCAGTAGTGTAGGGTATGACACTGAAGCTTTCTTT. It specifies CASSVGYDTEAFF.

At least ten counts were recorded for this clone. CDR3 bases: TGCGCCAGCAGCCAAGTCGGGACTAGAGAGTACAATGAGCAGTTCTTC. It encodes CASSQVGTREYNEQFF. The gene calls are TRBV4-1 and TRBJ2-1; 8 nucleotides line up with TRBD2. Trimming cost V 1 base and J 4 bases; bases outside gene matches: 6. The CDR3 loop spans 16 amino acids. CDR1 MGHRA and CDR2 YSYEKL come from the germline V gene.

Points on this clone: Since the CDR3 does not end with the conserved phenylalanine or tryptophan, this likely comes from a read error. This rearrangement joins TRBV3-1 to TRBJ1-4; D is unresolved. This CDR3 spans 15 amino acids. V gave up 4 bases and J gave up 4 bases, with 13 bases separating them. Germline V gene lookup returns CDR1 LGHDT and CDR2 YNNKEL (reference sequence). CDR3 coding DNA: TGTGCCAGCAGCCCCTACAAGGCCAATAATGAAAAACTGTTTATT. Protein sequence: CASSPYKANNEKLFI.

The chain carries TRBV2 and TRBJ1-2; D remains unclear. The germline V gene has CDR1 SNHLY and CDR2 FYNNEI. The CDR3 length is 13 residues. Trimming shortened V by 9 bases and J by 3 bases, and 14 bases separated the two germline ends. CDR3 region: CASEGTADYGYTF. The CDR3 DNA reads TGTGCCAGTGAGGGAACAGCGGACTATGGCTACACCTTC.

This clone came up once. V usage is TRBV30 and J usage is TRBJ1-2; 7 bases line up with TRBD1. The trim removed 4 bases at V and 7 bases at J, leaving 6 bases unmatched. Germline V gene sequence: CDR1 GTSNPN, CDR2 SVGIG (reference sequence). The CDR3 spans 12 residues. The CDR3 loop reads CAWTNWDSGYTF. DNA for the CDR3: TGTGCCTGGACAAACTGGGACAGTGGCTACACCTTC.

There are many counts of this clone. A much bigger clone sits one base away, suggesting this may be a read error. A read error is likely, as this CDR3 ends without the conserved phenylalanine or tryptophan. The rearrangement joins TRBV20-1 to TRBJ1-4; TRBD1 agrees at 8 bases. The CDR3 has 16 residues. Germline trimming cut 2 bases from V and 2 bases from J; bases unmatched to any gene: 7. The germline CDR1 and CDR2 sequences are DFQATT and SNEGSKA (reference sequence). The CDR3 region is CSARSEQGVTNEKLFS. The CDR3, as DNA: TGCAGTGCTAGATCGGAACAGGGGGTTACTAATGAAAAACTGTTTTCT.

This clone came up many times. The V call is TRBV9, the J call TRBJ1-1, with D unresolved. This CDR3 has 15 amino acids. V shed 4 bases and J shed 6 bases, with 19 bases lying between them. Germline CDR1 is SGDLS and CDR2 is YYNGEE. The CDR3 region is CASSPRAAPPAEAFF. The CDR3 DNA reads TGTGCCAGCAGCCCACGGGCCGCCCCCCCGGCTGAAGCTTTCTTT.

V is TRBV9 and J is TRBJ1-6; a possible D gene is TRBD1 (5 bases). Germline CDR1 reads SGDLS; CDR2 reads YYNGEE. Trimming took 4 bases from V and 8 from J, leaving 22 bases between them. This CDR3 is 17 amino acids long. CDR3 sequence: CASSIHQEGREDSPLHF. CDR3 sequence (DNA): TGTGCCAGCAGCATCCATCAGGAGGGCAGGGAGGATTCACCCCTCCACTTT.

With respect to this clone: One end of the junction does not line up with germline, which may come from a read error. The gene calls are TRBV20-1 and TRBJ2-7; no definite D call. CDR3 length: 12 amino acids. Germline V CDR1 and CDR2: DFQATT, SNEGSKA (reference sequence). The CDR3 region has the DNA TGCAGTGCTAGAGTTCGGTTTGTTGAGCAGTTGTTC. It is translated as CSARVRFVEQLF.

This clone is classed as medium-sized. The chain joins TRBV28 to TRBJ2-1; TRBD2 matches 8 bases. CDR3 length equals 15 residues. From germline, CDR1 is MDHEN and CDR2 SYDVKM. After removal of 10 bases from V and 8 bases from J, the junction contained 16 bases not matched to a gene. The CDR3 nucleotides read TGTGCCACGGTGGGAACGGGAGGGCCGCGTTATGAGCAGTTCTTC. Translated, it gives CATVGTGGPRYEQFF.

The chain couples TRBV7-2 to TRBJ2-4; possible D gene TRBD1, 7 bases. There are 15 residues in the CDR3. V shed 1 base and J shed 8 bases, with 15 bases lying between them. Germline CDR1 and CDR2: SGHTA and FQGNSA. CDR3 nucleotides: TGTGCCAGCAGCTTAGTCACAGGGGAGCGGGACATTCAGTACTTC. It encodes CASSLVTGERDIQYF.

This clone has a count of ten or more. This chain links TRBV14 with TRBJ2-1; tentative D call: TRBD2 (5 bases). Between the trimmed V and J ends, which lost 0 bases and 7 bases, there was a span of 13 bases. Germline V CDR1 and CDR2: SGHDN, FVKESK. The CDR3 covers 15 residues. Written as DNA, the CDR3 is TGTGCCAGCAGCCAAGAAGTGAGGGCGAGGAATGAGCAGTTCTTC. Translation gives CASSQEVRARNEQFF.

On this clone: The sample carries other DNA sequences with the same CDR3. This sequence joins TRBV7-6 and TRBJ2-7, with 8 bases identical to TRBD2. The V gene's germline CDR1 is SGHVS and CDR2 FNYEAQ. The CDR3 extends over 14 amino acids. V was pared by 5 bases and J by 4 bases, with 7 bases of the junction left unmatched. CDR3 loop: CASSPGRGVYEQYF. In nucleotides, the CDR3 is TGTGCCAGCAGCCCCGGGAGGGGTGTATACGAGCAGTACTTC. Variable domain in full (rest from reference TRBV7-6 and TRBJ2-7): GAGVSQSPRYKVTKRGQDVALRCDPISGHVSLYWYRQALGQGPEFLTYFNYEAQQDKSGLPNDRFSAERPEGSISTLTIQRTEQRDSAMYRCASSPGRGVYEQYFGPGTRLTVT.

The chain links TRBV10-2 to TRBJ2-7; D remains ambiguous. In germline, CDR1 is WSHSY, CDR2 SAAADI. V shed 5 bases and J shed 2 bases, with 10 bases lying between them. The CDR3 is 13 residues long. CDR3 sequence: CASSWQETYEQYF. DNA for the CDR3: TGCGCCAGCAGTTGGCAGGAGACCTACGAGCAGTACTTC.

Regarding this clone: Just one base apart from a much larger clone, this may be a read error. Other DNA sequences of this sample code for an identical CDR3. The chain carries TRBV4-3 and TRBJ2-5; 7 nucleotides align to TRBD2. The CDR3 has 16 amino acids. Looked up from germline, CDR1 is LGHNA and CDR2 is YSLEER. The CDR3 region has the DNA TGCGCCAGTAGCCAAGAAGCCGCGGGAGTCCAAGAGACCCAGTACTTC. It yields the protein CASSQEAAGVQETQYF.